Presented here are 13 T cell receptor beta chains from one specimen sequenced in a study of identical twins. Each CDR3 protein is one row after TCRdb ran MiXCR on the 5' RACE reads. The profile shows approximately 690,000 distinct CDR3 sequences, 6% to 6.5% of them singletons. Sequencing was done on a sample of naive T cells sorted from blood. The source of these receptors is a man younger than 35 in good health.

The CDR3 sequence: CAWSVDRSYEQYV. CDR3 bases: TGTGCCTGGAGTGTAGATAGGAGCTACGAGCAGTACGTC. The genes are TRBV30 and TRBJ2-7; no reliable D call. Between the trimmed V and J ends, which lost 0 bases and 3 bases, there was a span of 9 bases. This CDR3 is built from 13 residues. Germline CDR1 is GTSNPN and CDR2 is SVGIG (reference sequence).

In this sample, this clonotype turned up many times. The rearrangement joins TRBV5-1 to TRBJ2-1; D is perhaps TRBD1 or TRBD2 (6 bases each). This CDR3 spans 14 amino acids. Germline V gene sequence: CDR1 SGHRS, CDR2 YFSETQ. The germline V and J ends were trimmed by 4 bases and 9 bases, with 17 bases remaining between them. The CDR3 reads CASSPLGGKSEQFF. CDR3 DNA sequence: TGCGCCAGCAGCCCGCTAGGGGGGAAAAGTGAGCAGTTCTTC.

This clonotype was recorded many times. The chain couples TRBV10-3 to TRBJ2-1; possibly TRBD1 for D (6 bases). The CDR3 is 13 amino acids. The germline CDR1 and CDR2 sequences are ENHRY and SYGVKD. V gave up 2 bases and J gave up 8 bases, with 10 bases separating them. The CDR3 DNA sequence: TGTGCCATCAGTGAGCAGGGGCGGGATGAGCAGTTCTTC. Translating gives CAISEQGRDEQFF.

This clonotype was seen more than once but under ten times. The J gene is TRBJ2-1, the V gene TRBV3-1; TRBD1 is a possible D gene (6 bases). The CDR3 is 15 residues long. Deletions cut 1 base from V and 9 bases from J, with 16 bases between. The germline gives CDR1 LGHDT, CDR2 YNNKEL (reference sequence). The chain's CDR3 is CASSQGQGRIGEQFF. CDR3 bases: TGTGCCAGCAGCCAAGGTCAGGGGCGCATAGGTGAGCAGTTCTTC.

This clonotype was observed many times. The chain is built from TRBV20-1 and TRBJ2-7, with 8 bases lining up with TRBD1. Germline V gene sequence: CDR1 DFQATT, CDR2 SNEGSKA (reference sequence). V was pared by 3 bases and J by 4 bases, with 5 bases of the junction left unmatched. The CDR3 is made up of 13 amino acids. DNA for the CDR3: TGCAGTGCTAGTTCAGGGGGCTATTACGAGCAGTACTTC. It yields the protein CSASSGGYYEQYF.

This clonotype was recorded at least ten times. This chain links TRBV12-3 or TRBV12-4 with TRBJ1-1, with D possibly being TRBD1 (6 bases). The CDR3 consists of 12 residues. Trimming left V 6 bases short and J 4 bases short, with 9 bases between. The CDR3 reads CASRRGITEAFF. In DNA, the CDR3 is TGTGCCAGCAGGAGGGGGATCACTGAAGCTTTCTTT.

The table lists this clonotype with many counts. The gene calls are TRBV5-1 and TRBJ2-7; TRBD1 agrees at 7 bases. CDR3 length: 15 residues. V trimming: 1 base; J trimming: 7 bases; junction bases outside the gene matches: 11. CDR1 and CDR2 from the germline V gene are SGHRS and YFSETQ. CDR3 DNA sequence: TGCGCCAGCAGCTTGCGACAACGGGACAGACAGGAGCAGTACTTC. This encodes CASSLRQRDRQEQYF.

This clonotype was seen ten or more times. The CDR3 DNA sequence: TGCGCCAGCAGCCAAGTTTTAAACACCGGGGAGCTGTTTTTT. It specifies CASSQVLNTGELFF. The chain has TRBV4-1 and TRBJ2-2; D is undetermined. From germline, CDR1 is MGHRA and CDR2 YSYEKL. V shed 1 base and J shed 2 bases, with 5 bases lying between them. This CDR3 comprises 14 residues.

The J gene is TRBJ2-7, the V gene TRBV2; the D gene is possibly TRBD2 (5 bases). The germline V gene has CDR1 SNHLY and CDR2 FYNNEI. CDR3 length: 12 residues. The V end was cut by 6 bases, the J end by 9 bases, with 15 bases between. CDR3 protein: CASSQSGDRQYV. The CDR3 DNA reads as TGTGCCAGCAGCCAAAGCGGAGATCGGCAGTACGTC.

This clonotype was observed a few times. The CDR3 here is CASSQKILAGGPSSYNEQFF. CDR3 nucleotides: TGTGCCAGCAGCCAAAAAATCTTAGCGGGAGGCCCTAGCTCCTACAATGAGCAGTTCTTC. The chain joins TRBV3-1 to TRBJ2-1, with 10 nucleotides matching TRBD2. Per the germline V gene, CDR1 is LGHDT and CDR2 is YNNKEL (reference sequence). Unmatched junction bases numbered 13, after V lost 2 bases and J lost 0 bases. The CDR3 loop spans 20 amino acids.

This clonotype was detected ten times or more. The CDR3 nucleotides are TGTGCCAGCAGCGGGGGGGGGTCCTACAATGAGCAGTTCTTC. Amino acid sequence: CASSGGGSYNEQFF. The genes are TRBV9 and TRBJ2-1; 7 positions match TRBD2. This CDR3 is built from 14 residues. V lost 3 bases and J lost 1; bases outside the gene matches: 1. Per germline, CDR1 SGDLS and CDR2 YYNGEE.

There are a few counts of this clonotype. DNA for the CDR3: TGTGCCAGCAGTTTAGGACAGGGATGGTGGGAGCAGTACTTC. Translated: CASSLGQGWWEQYF. The gene calls are TRBV12-3 or TRBV12-4 and TRBJ2-7; 7 nucleotides line up with TRBD1. CDR3 length equals 14 residues. After removal of 1 base from V and 7 bases from J, the junction contained 7 bases not matched to a gene.

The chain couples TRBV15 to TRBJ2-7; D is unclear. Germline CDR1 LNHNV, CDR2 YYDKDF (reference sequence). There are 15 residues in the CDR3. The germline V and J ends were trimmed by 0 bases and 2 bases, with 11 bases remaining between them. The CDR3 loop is CATSRDQALAYEQYV. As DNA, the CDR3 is TGTGCCACCAGCAGAGATCAGGCTTTAGCCTACGAGCAGTACGTC.